This T cell receptor beta chain emerged from a study of PD-1 blockade in classical Hodgkin lymphoma. Whole-study findings and limits: Only CD4+ TCR diversity, not CD8+, had risen significantly by C4D1. Exclusion applied to patients who initiated nivolumab less than 1 year following ASCT.

Using immunoSEQ multiplex PCR, the repertoire was profiled, and TCRdb retains in-frame clones only, with some absent. The data hold about 7,900 clones, with about 80% observed a single time. The germline V gene encodes CDR1 SGHRS and CDR2 YFSETQ. V lost 5 bases to trimming and J lost 4 bases, with 12 bases between them. The CDR3 length is 14 residues. Time point: cycle 4 day 1 (C4D1), after less than 7 weeks of nivolumab. Each of the patients experienced relapse following autologous stem cell transplantation, and their brentuximab vedotin exposure differed. When best responses were assessed, they were complete response, partial response or progressive disease. Details on this clone: What it binds is not known.

The chain carries TRBV5-1 and TRBJ1-4; TRBD1 might be the D (6 bases). This clonotype was obtained from a human donor with classical Hodgkin lymphoma. The input for sequencing was peripheral blood mononuclear cells (PBMCs), taken before the fourth cycle of nivolumab. The CDR3 protein is CASRAGHDNEKLFF. The CDR3 DNA reads as TGCGCCAGCAGGGCGGGACACGATAATGAAAAACTGTTTTTT.